The sequence of this TCR beta chain was determined in a study of blood T cell repertoires in COVID-19. Study overall: Sites in the United States, Italy and Spain provided acute and convalescent COVID-19 samples. Nucleic acid was either cDNA or gDNA, and it came from T cells, B-cell-depleted T cells, or PBMCs.

The CDR3 extends over 14 amino acids. With 0 bases clipped from V and 12 bases from J, the junction kept 7 bases outside the gene matches. Germline V gene sequence: CDR1 LGHNA, CDR2 YNFKEQ. Only one count was recorded for this clone. The repertoire was sequenced with immunoSEQ multiplex PCR; TCRdb's copy has only in-frame clones and lacks some. Of just over 150,000 clones in the sample, around 85% were seen once. The clonotype comes from a human donor with acute or convalescent COVID-19. The donor label of this sample is uncertain. The sample consisted of peripheral blood. This chain connects TRBV4-2 to TRBJ1-5, with 8 bases fitting TRBD1. CDR3 sequence: CASSQERDRPNQHF. CDR3 sequence (DNA): TGTGCCAGCAGCCAAGAGAGGGACAGGCCCAACCAGCATTTT.